This T cell receptor beta chain was captured by sequencing in a study of cytomegalovirus exposure and HLA in healthy donors. Study in general: Of over 300 genotyped donors, more than 75% clustered with self-reported Caucasian donors. Study observations and caveats: A previous analysis found most TCR beta V segments productive roughly 90% or roughly 30% of the time. TRBV6-2, TRBV6-3 and some other V segments were excluded as indistinguishable. In all likelihood, a cluster of highly shared sequence variants was a sequencing artifact.

The junction had 7 bases not matched to a gene; V was cut back by 6 bases and J by 3 bases. CDR3 length: 14 residues. The germline V gene has CDR1 SGHTA and CDR2 FQGNSA. The primer mix had 60 Vbeta and 13 Jbeta primers. The protocol was immunoSEQ multiplex PCR, while the TCRdb copy is restricted to in-frame clones and leaves out a portion. The sample includes roughly 120,000 clones, 70% to 90% of them seen just once. A word on this clone: Its cognate antigen is unknown.

V gene TRBV7-2 combines with J gene TRBJ2-5; TRBD1 matches 7 bases. The TCR originated in a man aged 35 to 55 in good health and CMV-seronegative. Sequenced input: PBMCs. CDR3 protein: CASRRKGGEETQYF. The CDR3, as DNA: TGTGCCAGCAGGCGGAAAGGGGGCGAAGAGACCCAGTACTTC. The whole variable domain, remainder taken from reference TRBV7-2 and TRBJ2-5, is GAGVSQSPSNKVTEKGKDVELRCDPISGHTALYWYRQSLGQGLEFLIYFQGNSAPDKSGLPSDRFSAERTGGSVSTLTIQRTQQEDSAVYLCASRRKGGEETQYFGPGTRLLVL.